In this sample, the clone carrying this TCR beta chain turned up once. The antigen remains undetermined. This specimen belongs to a study of cytomegalovirus exposure and HLA in healthy donors. Background on the study: Early on, a data release was issued that held roughly 84 million unique TCRs from HLA-typed donors.

With 60 Vbeta and 13 Jbeta primers, the PCR was carried out. The repertoire was sequenced with immunoSEQ multiplex PCR; TCRdb's copy has only in-frame clones and lacks some. The data contain fewer than 200,000 clones, around 78% of them singletons. Notes on the study in general: A later analysis showed TCR association rates differing by HLA locus, peaking at DRB1 and lowest at HLA-C. The study designated 150 or so TCR beta chains cytomegalovirus-associated. Earlier results showed most TCR beta V segments being productive about 90% or about 30% of the time.

This CDR3 is built from 12 residues. CDR1 and CDR2 (germline): LNHDA, SQIVND (reference sequence). V lost 6 bases and J lost 2, with 8 bases in between. Sequenced material: PBMCs. The sequence was obtained from a female donor in good health and CMV-seronegative. The genes are TRBV19 and TRBJ2-7, with D maybe TRBD1 (6 bases). CDR3 residues: CASRSGAYEQYF. The CDR3, as DNA: TGTGCCAGTAGATCAGGGGCCTACGAGCAGTACTTC.